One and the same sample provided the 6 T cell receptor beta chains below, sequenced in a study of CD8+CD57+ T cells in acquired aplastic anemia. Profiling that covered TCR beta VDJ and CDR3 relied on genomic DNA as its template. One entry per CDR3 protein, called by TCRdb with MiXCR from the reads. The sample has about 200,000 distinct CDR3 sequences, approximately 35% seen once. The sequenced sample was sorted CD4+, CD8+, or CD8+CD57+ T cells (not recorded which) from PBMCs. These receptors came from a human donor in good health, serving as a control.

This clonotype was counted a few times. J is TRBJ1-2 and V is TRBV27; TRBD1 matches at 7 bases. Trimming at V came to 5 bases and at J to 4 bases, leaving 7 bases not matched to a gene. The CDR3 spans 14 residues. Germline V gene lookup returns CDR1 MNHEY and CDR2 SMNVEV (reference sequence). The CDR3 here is CASSMGQFGYGYTF. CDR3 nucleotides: TGTGCCAGCAGTATGGGACAGTTCGGCTATGGCTACACCTTC.

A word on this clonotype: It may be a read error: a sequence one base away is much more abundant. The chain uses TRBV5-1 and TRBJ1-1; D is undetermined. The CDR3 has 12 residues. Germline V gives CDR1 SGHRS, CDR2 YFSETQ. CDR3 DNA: TGCACCAGCAGCTCCGAGTCCGGTGAAGCTTTCTTT. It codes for CTSSSESGEAFF.

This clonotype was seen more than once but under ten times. The CDR3 bases are TGTGCCAGCAGCAAGACAGAGAACTATGGCTACACCTTC. This translates into CASSKTENYGYTF. The chain combines TRBV2 with TRBJ1-2, with D possibly being TRBD1 (5 bases). Deletions cut 6 bases from V and 2 bases from J, with 10 bases between. The CDR3 runs to 13 residues. Per the germline V gene, CDR1 is SNHLY and CDR2 is FYNNEI.

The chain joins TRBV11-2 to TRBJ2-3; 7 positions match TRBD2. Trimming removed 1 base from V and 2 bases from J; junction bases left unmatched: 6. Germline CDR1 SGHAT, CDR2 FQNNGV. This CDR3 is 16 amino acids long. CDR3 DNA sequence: TGTGCCAGCAGCTTAGTGAGCGGGGCGTACACAGATACGCAGTATTTT. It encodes CASSLVSGAYTDTQYF.

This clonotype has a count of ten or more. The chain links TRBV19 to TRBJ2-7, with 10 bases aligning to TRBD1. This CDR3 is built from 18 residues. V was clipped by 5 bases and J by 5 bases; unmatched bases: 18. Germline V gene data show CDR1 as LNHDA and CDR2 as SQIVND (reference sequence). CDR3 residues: CASSHRDRGLLRLDEQYF. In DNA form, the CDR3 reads TGTGCCAGTAGTCACCGGGACAGGGGCCTCTTACGTCTCGACGAGCAGTACTTC.

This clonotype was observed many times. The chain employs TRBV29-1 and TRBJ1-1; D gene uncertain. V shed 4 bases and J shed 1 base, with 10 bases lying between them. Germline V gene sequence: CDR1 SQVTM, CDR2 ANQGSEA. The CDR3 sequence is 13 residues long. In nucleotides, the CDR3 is TGCAGCGTTGTTCGGGTAGCGAACACTGAAGCTTTCTTT. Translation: CSVVRVANTEAFF. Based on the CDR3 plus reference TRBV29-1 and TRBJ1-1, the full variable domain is SAVISQKPSRDICQRGTSLTIQCQVDSQVTMMFWYRQQPGQSLTLIATANQGSEATYESGFVIDKFPISRPNLTFSTLTVSNMSPEDSSIYLCSVVRVANTEAFFGQGTRLTVV.